The 11 T cell receptor beta chains in this list originate from one sample, sequenced in a study of cytomegalovirus exposure and HLA in healthy donors. Primers included in the PCR were 60 Vbeta and 13 Jbeta primers. Assay used: immunoSEQ multiplex PCR; TCRdb lists only in-frame clones, some missing. The sample holds 90,000 to 120,000 clones, 73% seen once. The specimen was PBMCs. The origin of the receptors is a man in his thirties or forties in good health and CMV-seronegative.

V gene TRBV2 combines with J gene TRBJ2-1, with a possible D match to TRBD2 (7 bases). Germline V gene data show CDR1 as SNHLY and CDR2 as FYNNEI. The ends were cut back, 3 bases at V and 12 bases at J, with 21 bases in the middle. The CDR3 is 15 residues long. CDR3 loop: CASSEGRGARARQFF. CDR3 in DNA: TGTGCCAGCAGTGAGGGTCGGGGGGCCAGGGCGAGGCAGTTCTTC.

The gene calls are TRBV5-4 and TRBJ2-5, with 10 bases matching TRBD2. Unmatched junction bases numbered 1, after V lost 2 bases and J lost 0 bases. Per germline, CDR1 SGHNT and CDR2 YYREEE (reference sequence). This CDR3 has 15 residues. For the CDR3, the DNA is TGTGCCAGCAGCTTAGGACTAGCGGACCAAGAGACCCAGTACTTC. Residues: CASSLGLADQETQYF.

This chain links TRBV29-1 with TRBJ2-7; TRBD1 might be the D (6 bases). Germline V gene lookup returns CDR1 SQVTM and CDR2 ANQGSEA. V lost 3 bases to trimming and J lost 1 base, with 10 bases between them. This CDR3 contains 13 residues. CDR3 DNA: TGCAGCGTTGATCGCAGGGGTTCCTACGAGCAGTACTTC. Amino acid sequence: CSVDRRGSYEQYF.

The chain recombines TRBV10-3 with TRBJ1-4, with D maybe TRBD1 (5 bases). The germline V gene has CDR1 ENHRY and CDR2 SYGVKD. The CDR3 contains 13 residues. V lost 6 bases and J 6 bases, leaving 11 bases between the germline ends. This CDR3 reads CAIRQGDDEKLFF. The CDR3 bases are TGTGCCATCAGGCAGGGCGACGATGAAAAACTGTTTTTT.

This clone was counted a single time. The chain recombines TRBV9 with TRBJ2-7; the match to TRBD2 covers 9 bases. This CDR3 has 14 amino acids. V shed 4 bases and J 2 bases; nucleotides not matched to a gene: 4. Germline CDR1 and CDR2: SGDLS and YYNGEE. CDR3 sequence reads: CASSISGGPYEQYF. The CDR3 region has the DNA TGTGCCAGCAGCATTAGCGGGGGACCCTACGAGCAGTACTTC.

The chain has TRBV10-3 and TRBJ1-1; no firm D call. Deletions cut 3 bases from V and 7 bases from J, with 9 bases between. Germline V gives CDR1 ENHRY, CDR2 SYGVKD. The CDR3 totals 12 residues. The CDR3 bases are TGTGCCATCAGTGAAAGGAGAAGTGAAGCTTTCTTT. This sequence encodes CAISERRSEAFF.

The chain links TRBV27 to TRBJ1-4; D remains unclear. The length of the CDR3 is 12 residues. V gave up 6 bases and J gave up 4 bases, with 6 bases separating them. Germline values: CDR1 MNHEY, CDR2 SMNVEV (reference sequence). In DNA, the CDR3 is TGTGCCAGCAGGCGAGGTAATGAAAAACTGTTTTTT. Protein: CASRRGNEKLFF.

On this clone: Its ends do not fully match the called genes, so a read error is possible. The CDR3 nucleotides are TGTGCCAGCAGTCCTTCCGGGACAGGGTTTTTGGACTTC. It is translated as CASSPSGTGFLDF. The chain links TRBV6-5 to TRBJ2-7, with TRBD1 identical over 9 bases. The CDR3 covers 13 residues. Per germline, CDR1 MNHEY and CDR2 SVGAGI.

The CDR3 here is CASSTGRWETQYF. CDR3 sequence (DNA): TGTGCCAGTAGCACGGGAAGATGGGAGACCCAGTACTTC. This chain connects TRBV19 to TRBJ2-5; maybe TRBD2 (5 bases). V was trimmed by 6 bases and J by 5 bases, leaving 13 bases between them. CDR3 length: 13 amino acids. Germline CDR1 LNHDA, CDR2 SQIVND (reference sequence).

The chain has TRBV2 and TRBJ2-5; D call uncertain. Trimming stripped 5 bases from V and 1 base from J, with 5 bases between. In germline, CDR1 is SNHLY, CDR2 FYNNEI. The CDR3 spans 12 residues. CDR3 sequence reads: CASSRGQETQYF. The DNA for the CDR3 is TGTGCCAGCAGTAGAGGCCAAGAGACCCAGTACTTC.

This chain joins TRBV11-2 and TRBJ2-2; D not certain. Germline lookup yields CDR1 SGHAT and CDR2 FQNNGV. This CDR3 spans 14 amino acids. Trimming took 6 bases from V and 6 from J, leaving 14 bases between them. In DNA, the CDR3 is TGTGCCAGCAGTTATGCGACGGAGCCCGGGGAGCTGTTTTTT. Its protein product is CASSYATEPGELFF.